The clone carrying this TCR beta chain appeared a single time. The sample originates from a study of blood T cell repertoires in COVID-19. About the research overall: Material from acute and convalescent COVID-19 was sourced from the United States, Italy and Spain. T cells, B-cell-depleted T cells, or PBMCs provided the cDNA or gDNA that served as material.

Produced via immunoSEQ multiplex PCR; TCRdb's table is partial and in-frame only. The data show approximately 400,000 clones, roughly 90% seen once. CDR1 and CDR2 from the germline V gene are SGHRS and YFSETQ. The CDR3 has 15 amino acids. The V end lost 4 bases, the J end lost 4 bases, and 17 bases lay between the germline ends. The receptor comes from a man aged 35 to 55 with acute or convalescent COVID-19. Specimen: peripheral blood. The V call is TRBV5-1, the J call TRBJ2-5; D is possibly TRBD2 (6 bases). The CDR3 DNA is TGCGCCAGCAGCCCTCGGGGAGGATTGATAGAGACCCAGTACTTC. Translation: CASSPRGGLIETQYF.